These T cell receptor beta chains were read from a single sample in a study of CD8+ T cells in alopecia areata. The data were produced by immunoSEQ multiplex PCR, yet TCRdb's version contains in-frame clones alone and is incomplete. The sample contains roughly 120,000 clones, about 50% of which appear only once. The sequencing used CD4+ T cells sorted from blood, collected at week 4, from a patient treated with tofacitinib. The receptors derive from a human donor with alopecia areata. Both conserved end residues are part of each CDR3. The D gene is left open where the match is weak. Only some rows state a clone size, as once, few, many or a class for expanded clones.

d_call j_call clone_size v_call cdr3_nt cdr3_aa
. TRBJ1-6 . TRBV7-9 TGTGCCACAAACGAGGAGGCCCAAGCGGATTCACCCCTCCACTTT CATNEEAQADSPLHF
TRBD2 TRBJ2-5 . TRBV5-1 TGCGCCAGCAGCTTGGGGAGCGGGAGGGAAGAGACCCAGTACTTC CASSLGSGREETQYF
. TRBJ1-1 . TRBV7-7 TGTGCCAGCAGCCCCCAGGGGAGAGAGAAGGGGAACACTGAAGCTTTCTTT CASSPQGREKGNTEAFF
. TRBJ2-2 few TRBV5-1 TGCGCCAGCAGCTTGGGTACCACCGGGGAGCTGTTTTTT CASSLGTTGELFF
. TRBJ2-2 . TRBV27 TGTGCCAGCACCCCGATCGTCCCCGGGGAGCTGTTTTTT CASTPIVPGELFF
. TRBJ1-2 . TRBV10-3 TGTGCCATCAGTGAGGGGGGAAACTATGGCTACACCTTC CAISEGGNYGYTF
. TRBJ1-5 few TRBV29-1 TGCAGCGTTGGACGCGACCCCAATCAGCCCCAGCATTTT CSVGRDPNQPQHF
. TRBJ1-4 . TRBV19 TGTGCCAGTAGTGCCAGGGGTAAGGACGAAAAACTGTTTTTT CASSARGKDEKLFF
. TRBJ2-5 . TRBV30 TGTGCCTGGAGTGGACTTCTTCAAGAGACCCAGTACTTC CAWSGLLQETQYF
. TRBJ2-3 few TRBV4-1 TGCGCCAGCAGCCGTCAGAGCACAGATACGCAGTATTTT CASSRQSTDTQYF
TRBD2 TRBJ2-2 few TRBV29-1 TGCAGCGTTGCCCGGACTAGCGGGGGCACCGGGGAGCTGTTTTTT CSVARTSGGTGELFF
TRBD2 TRBJ2-1 medium-sized TRBV19 TGTGCCAGTAGTATAGATCCAGCGGGAGCAAGGGCTGAGCAGTTCTTC CASSIDPAGARAEQFF
TRBD1 TRBJ2-7 . TRBV2 TGTGCCAGCACGCGACAGGGCTCCTCTGCCTACGAGCAGTACTTC CASTRQGSSAYEQYF
. TRBJ1-5 . TRBV5-1 TGCGCCAGCAGCTTGTCCCCAGGGAACAATCAGCCCCAGCATTTT CASSLSPGNNQPQHF
. TRBJ2-7 . TRBV6-5 TGTGCCAGCAGTTTAACCCCAACCTACGAGCAGTACTTC CASSLTPTYEQYF
TRBD1 TRBJ2-7 many TRBV6-6 TGTGCCAGCAGCTGGACAGGGAAGACCTACGAGCAGTACTTC CASSWTGKTYEQYF
. TRBJ2-1 . TRBV27 TGTGCCAGCAGTTTGAGGACGGATTCTAATGAGCAGTTCTTC CASSLRTDSNEQFF
. TRBJ2-2 . TRBV14 TGTGCCAGCAGCCAAGACTTTAACACCGGGGAGCTGTTTTTT CASSQDFNTGELFF
. TRBJ1-6 . TRBV2 TGTGCCGCCAACCCATATAATTCACCCCTCCACTTT CAANPYNSPLHF
. TRBJ1-5 few TRBV7-3 TGTGCCAGCAGCTTATCGGCCGGCGAGCCCCAGCATTTT CASSLSAGEPQHF
. TRBJ1-6 . TRBV6-6 TGTGCCAGCAGTGCGGACAGCCGAGAGTATAATTCACCCCTCCACTTT CASSADSREYNSPLHF
. TRBJ2-6 . TRBV30 TGTGCCTGGAGTCTCGTGTTTGGGTCTGGGGCCAACGTCCTGACTTTC CAWSLVFGSGANVLTF
. TRBJ2-7 . TRBV5-1 TGCGCCAGCAGCTCGACGGGCCAAAGCTCCTACGAGCAGTACTTC CASSSTGQSSYEQYF
. TRBJ2-7 . TRBV28 TGTGCCAGCAGTCGGGAGTGGAGGGTGTCGAACGAGCAGTACTTC CASSREWRVSNEQYF
. TRBJ1-6 . TRBV19 TGTGCCAGTAGTCTCCGGGACACCTATAATTCACCCCTCCACTTT CASSLRDTYNSPLHF
. TRBJ2-3 few TRBV30 TGTGCCTGGAGCGGGGTTTCGGGCACAGATACGCAGTATTTT CAWSGVSGTDTQYF
TRBD1 TRBJ1-2 . TRBV28 TGTGCCAGCAGACAGGGACAGGGGTATGGCTACACCTTC CASRQGQGYGYTF
. TRBJ2-2 few TRBV29-1 TGCAGCGTTGGACGTCAGGAATCGAACACCGGGGAGCTGTTTTTT CSVGRQESNTGELFF
TRBD1 TRBJ1-1 . TRBV7-9 TGTGCCAGCAGCTTTCCCGGGACAGGGGGTACTGAAGCTTTCTTT CASSFPGTGGTEAFF
. TRBJ2-1 . TRBV6-6 TGTGCCAGCAGTAAAAGGGACTTTGACGATGAGCAGTTCTTC CASSKRDFDDEQFF
. TRBJ2-7 few TRBV5-1 TGCGCCAGCAGGAGTGAGTACGAGCAGTACTTC CASRSEYEQYF
. TRBJ1-2 few TRBV28 TGTGCCAGCAGTTTATCCTATGGCTACACCTTC CASSLSYGYTF
TRBD1 TRBJ1-2 . TRBV7-2 TGTGCCAGCAGTACCGGCTACAACAGGGGAGGAGGCTACACCTTC CASSTGYNRGGGYTF
. TRBJ2-5 . TRBV29-1 TGCAGCGTTGGGGGGCGGGCCCAAGAGACCCAGTACTTC CSVGGRAQETQYF
. TRBJ2-7 . TRBV23-1 TGCGCCAGCAGTCAATCAACCTCCTACGAGCAGTACTTC CASSQSTSYEQYF
. TRBJ2-6 . TRBV30 TGTGCCTGGAGGGGGGCCGGGGCCAACGTCCTGACTTTC CAWRGAGANVLTF
. TRBJ2-1 many TRBV7-3 TGTGCCAGCAGCTCTGAACCCATTAATGAGCAGTTCTTC CASSSEPINEQFF
. TRBJ1-5 . TRBV30 TGTGCCTGGAGTGCGCAGGATAATCAGCCCCAGCATTTT CAWSAQDNQPQHF
. TRBJ1-1 few TRBV29-1 TGCAGCGTGAGAAACAGGGTGAAGAACACTGAAGCTTTCTTT CSVRNRVKNTEAFF
TRBD1 TRBJ1-2 . TRBV18 TGTGCCAGCTCACCGAACAGGGGTCCCTCTAACTATGGCTACACCTTC CASSPNRGPSNYGYTF
. TRBJ2-1 few TRBV25-1 TGTGCCAGCGAGGGGGGGACTACCTCCTACAATGAGCAGTTCTTC CASEGGTTSYNEQFF
. TRBJ1-1 . TRBV7-9 TGTGCCAGCGTCATTCAAGGACTGCCGAACACTGAAGCTTTCTTT CASVIQGLPNTEAFF
. TRBJ1-1 few TRBV30 TGTGCCTGGAGGGTACAGGGGAACACTGAAGCTTTCTTT CAWRVQGNTEAFF
. TRBJ1-5 few TRBV29-1 TGCAGCGTGGGGGACGGGACCCCCAATCAGCCCCAGCATTTT CSVGDGTPNQPQHF
TRBD1 TRBJ2-1 . TRBV11-2 TGTGCCAGCAGGGATACAGGGGGCGCGGGTGAGCAGTTCTTC CASRDTGGAGEQFF
. TRBJ1-4 . TRBV29-1 TGCAGCGTTTGGGGCAGTTATGAAAAACTGTTTTTT CSVWGSYEKLFF
. TRBJ1-2 . TRBV4-1 TGCGCCAGCAGCCAAGTAATGACGACAAAGTATGGCTACACCTTC CASSQVMTTKYGYTF
. TRBJ1-1 few TRBV29-1 TGCAGCGTTGAAGGTCAGCTGAACACTGAAGCTTTCTTT CSVEGQLNTEAFF
. TRBJ2-7 . TRBV4-1 TGCGCCAGCAGCCCAAGGGCAGTGAGCTCCTACGAGCAGTACTTC CASSPRAVSSYEQYF
TRBD1 TRBJ1-6 few TRBV30 TGTGCCTGGAGTCTGGACAGGGTTGCTTCACCCCTCCACTTT CAWSLDRVASPLHF
TRBD1 TRBJ2-7 . TRBV5-4 TGTGCCAGCAGCTTGGACAGGGGGACCCACGAGCAGTACTTC CASSLDRGTHEQYF
. TRBJ1-5 . TRBV30 TGTGCCTGGAGTGGAGGGCAGCATCAGCCCCAGCATTTT CAWSGGQHQPQHF
. TRBJ1-2 . TRBV30 TGTGCCTGGAGTGTAGGGCTTGGTTATAACTATGGCTACACCTTC CAWSVGLGYNYGYTF